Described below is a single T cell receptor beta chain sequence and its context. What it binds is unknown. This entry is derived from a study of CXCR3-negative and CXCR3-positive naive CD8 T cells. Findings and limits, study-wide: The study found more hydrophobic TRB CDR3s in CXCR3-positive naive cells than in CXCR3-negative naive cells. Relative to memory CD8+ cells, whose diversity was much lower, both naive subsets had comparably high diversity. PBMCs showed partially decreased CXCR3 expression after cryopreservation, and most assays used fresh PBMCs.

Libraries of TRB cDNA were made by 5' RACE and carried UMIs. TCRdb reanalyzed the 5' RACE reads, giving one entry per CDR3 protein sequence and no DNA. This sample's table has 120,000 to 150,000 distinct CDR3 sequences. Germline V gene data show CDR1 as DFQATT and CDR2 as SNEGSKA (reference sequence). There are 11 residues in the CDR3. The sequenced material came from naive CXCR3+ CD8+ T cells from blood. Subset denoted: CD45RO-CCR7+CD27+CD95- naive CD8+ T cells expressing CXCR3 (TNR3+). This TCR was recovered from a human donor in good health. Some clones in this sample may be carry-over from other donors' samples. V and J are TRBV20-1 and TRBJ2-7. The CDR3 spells CSARVDNQQYF.